The clone carrying this T cell receptor (beta chain) showed up just once. The target antigen is unknown. This specimen comes from a study of T cell responses to AZD1222 COVID-19 vaccine. CDR1 and CDR2 from the germline V gene are MNHEY and SVGAGI. There are 14 residues in the CDR3. V was clipped by 4 bases and J by 2 bases, with 11 bases between them. Sequenced by immunoSEQ multiplex PCR; TCRdb stores in-frame clones only, minus some. Of tens of thousands of clones listed, approximately 80% are singletons. The study, taken as a whole, reports: Repertoire sampling happened only post peak T cell response.

This TCR was recovered from an adult in good health. The material sequenced was peripheral blood, taken on day 0 of AZD1222 vaccination. The chain recombines TRBV6-5 with TRBJ1-1, with a weak D call TRBD1 (6 bases). The CDR3 region has the DNA TGTGCCAGCAGTTGGGACACAGTTAACACTGAAGCTTTCTTT. Its protein is CASSWDTVNTEAFF.